This TCR beta chain is drawn from a study of CXCR3-negative and CXCR3-positive naive CD8 T cells. UMI labels and 5' RACE were used to prepare the TRB cDNA libraries. Following a re-call of the 5' RACE reads, TCRdb has one entry per CDR3 protein and lacks DNA. The listing records 150,000 to 170,000 distinct CDR3 sequences. General observations from the study: Greater hydrophobicity was found in TRB CDR3s of CXCR3-positive naive cells than of CXCR3-negative naive cells. Memory CD8+ cells showed much lower diversity, while both naive subsets were comparably high.

On this clonotype: Its target is unknown.

The CDR3 has 14 residues. The gene calls are TRBV12-3 or TRBV12-4 and TRBJ2-1; no DNA is available, so the TRBD2 call from TCRdb remains unchecked. The sample was naive CXCR3+ CD8+ T cells from blood. Subset denoted: CD45RO-CCR7+CD27+CD95- naive CD8+ T cells expressing CXCR3 (TNR3+). The receptor was isolated from a human donor in good health. Some clones in this sample may be carry-over from other donors' samples. The CDR3 sequence is CASMGTSGYNEQFF.